Below are 9 T cell receptor beta chains sequenced from a single sample in a study of T cells in localized non-small cell lung cancer. Produced via immunoSEQ multiplex PCR; TCRdb's table is partial and in-frame only. The table lists tens of thousands of clones, around 92% of them singletons, with about 2.2% in the top ten. The specimen was peripheral blood, collected before any cancer treatment. Receptors originate from a female donor older than 55 with stage I lung adenocarcinoma.

This chain connects TRBV7-9 to TRBJ2-7; D is unclear. Germline V lookup: CDR1 SEHNR, CDR2 FQNEAQ (reference sequence). The germline V and J ends were trimmed by 2 bases and 6 bases, with 14 bases remaining between them. CDR3 length: 14 amino acids. The CDR3 spells CASSLSQSYAEQYF. CDR3 nucleotide sequence: TGTGCCAGCAGCTTATCACAGAGTTATGCCGAGCAGTACTTC. The full variable domain, in which reference TRBV7-9 and TRBJ2-7 provide the parts outside the CDR3, is DTGVSQNPRHKITKRGQNVTFRCDPISEHNRLYWYRQTLGQGPEFLTYFQNEAQLEKSRLLSDRFSAERPKGSFSTLEIQRTEQGDSAMYLCASSLSQSYAEQYFGPGTRLTVT.

The rearrangement uses TRBV9 and TRBJ2-7; 7 nucleotides match TRBD2. CDR3 size: 15 residues. Germline assignment: CDR1 SGDLS and CDR2 YYNGEE. The J segment lost 2 bases and the V segment lost 0 bases, leaving 5 bases of the junction unmatched. The chain's CDR3 is CASSVDGSGPYEQYF. In DNA, the CDR3 is TGTGCCAGCAGCGTAGATGGTAGCGGGCCCTACGAGCAGTACTTC.

This clone was counted a single time. CDR3 sequence reads: CASSLEASRGYGYTF. The CDR3 DNA is TGCGCCAGCAGCTTGGAGGCCAGCCGGGGCTATGGCTACACCTTC. This chain connects TRBV5-1 to TRBJ1-2, with unresolved D. This CDR3 is 15 amino acids long. Germline assignment: CDR1 SGHRS and CDR2 YFSETQ. V was clipped by 0 bases and J by 4 bases, with 13 bases between them.

The rearrangement uses TRBV28 and TRBJ2-1, with D perhaps matching TRBD1 or TRBD2 (5 bases each). CDR3 size: 15 residues. Germline CDR1 and CDR2: MDHEN and SYDVKM. V shed 6 bases and J shed 6 bases, with 18 bases lying between them. The CDR3 DNA reads TGTGCCAGCAGCCGCCCGGGACCCTTGGGCAATGAGCAGTTCTTC. Protein product: CASSRPGPLGNEQFF.

This sequence joins TRBV30 and TRBJ2-7; 7 bases map to TRBD1. V lost 1 base, J lost 4 bases, and 4 bases stayed unmatched. The CDR3 is 13 residues long. Germline CDR1 GTSNPN, CDR2 SVGIG (reference sequence). The CDR3 coding sequence is TGTGCCTGGAGTGACAGGGGATGGTACGAGCAGTACTTC. It specifies CAWSDRGWYEQYF.

The chain joins TRBV7-9 to TRBJ2-5; tentative D call: TRBD2 (5 bases). CDR1 SEHNR and CDR2 FQNEAQ come from the germline V gene (reference sequence). CDR3 length: 13 amino acids. V gave up 8 bases and J gave up 1 base, with 11 bases separating them. CDR3 sequence (DNA): TGTGCCAGCCGACGGGGAACCCAAGAGACCCAGTACTTC. Its translation: CASRRGTQETQYF.

V and J are TRBV19 and TRBJ2-2, with D unclear. V was pared by 6 bases and J by 1 base, with 9 bases between. CDR3 length: 14 residues. CDR1 and CDR2 (germline): LNHDA, SQIVND (reference sequence). The CDR3 sequence is CASRTALNTGELFF. The DNA for the CDR3 is TGTGCCAGTAGAACAGCTTTGAACACCGGGGAGCTGTTTTTT.

CDR3 coding DNA: TGTGCCAGCAGCTCAGGGGCTAGCGGTTACAATGAGCAGTTCTTC. Translated: CASSSGASGYNEQFF. This chain connects TRBV9 to TRBJ2-1; the D gene is possibly TRBD2 (7 bases). Germline V lookup: CDR1 SGDLS, CDR2 YYNGEE. Trimming left V 4 bases short and J 4 bases short, with 15 bases between. The CDR3 has 15 amino acids.

The chain is built from TRBV7-3 and TRBJ2-1, with D perhaps TRBD1 or TRBD2 (6 bases each). The CDR3 extends over 15 amino acids. Germline CDR1 and CDR2: SGHTA and FQGTGA. V was shortened by 5 bases and J by 0 bases, with 11 bases between the two germline ends. The DNA for the CDR3 is TGTGCCAGCAGCCCCGGAGGGGGCTCCTACAATGAGCAGTTCTTC. Its translation is CASSPGGGSYNEQFF.